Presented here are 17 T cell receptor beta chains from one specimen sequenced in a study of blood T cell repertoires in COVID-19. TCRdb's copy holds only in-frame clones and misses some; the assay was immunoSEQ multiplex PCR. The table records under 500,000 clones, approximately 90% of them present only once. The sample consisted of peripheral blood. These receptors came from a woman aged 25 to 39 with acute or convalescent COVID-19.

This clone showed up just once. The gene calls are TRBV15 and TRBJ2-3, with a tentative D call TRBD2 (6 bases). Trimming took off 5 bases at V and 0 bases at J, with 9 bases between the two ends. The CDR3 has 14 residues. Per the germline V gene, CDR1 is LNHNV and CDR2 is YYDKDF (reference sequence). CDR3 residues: CATSPGRSTDTQYF. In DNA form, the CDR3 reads TGTGCCACCAGCCCGGGGAGGAGCACAGATACGCAGTATTTT.

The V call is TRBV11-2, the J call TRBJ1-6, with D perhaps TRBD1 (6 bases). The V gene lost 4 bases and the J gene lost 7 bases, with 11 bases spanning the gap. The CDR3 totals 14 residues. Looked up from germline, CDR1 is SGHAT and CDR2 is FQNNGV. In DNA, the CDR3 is TGTGCCAGCAGCTCGGGACACTCCAATTCACCCCTCCACTTT. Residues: CASSSGHSNSPLHF.

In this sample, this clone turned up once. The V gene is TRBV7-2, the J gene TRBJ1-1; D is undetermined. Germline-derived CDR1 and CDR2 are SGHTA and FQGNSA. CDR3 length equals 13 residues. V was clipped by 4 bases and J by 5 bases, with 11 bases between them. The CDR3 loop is CASSSGSQTEAFF. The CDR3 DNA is TGTGCCAGCAGCTCAGGTTCGCAGACTGAAGCTTTCTTT.

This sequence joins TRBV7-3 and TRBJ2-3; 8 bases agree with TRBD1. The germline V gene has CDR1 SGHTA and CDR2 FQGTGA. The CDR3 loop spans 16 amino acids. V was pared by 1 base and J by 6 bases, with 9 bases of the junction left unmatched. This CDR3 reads CASSLMAGQGFDTQYF. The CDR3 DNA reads TGTGCCAGCAGCTTAATGGCTGGACAGGGCTTCGATACGCAGTATTTT.

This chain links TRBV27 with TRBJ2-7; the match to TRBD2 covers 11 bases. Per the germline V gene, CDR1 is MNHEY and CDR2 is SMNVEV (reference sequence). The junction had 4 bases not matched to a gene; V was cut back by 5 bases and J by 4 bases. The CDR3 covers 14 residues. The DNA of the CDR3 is TGTGCCAGCAGTGGGACTAGCGGATTTTACGAGCAGTACTTC. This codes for CASSGTSGFYEQYF.

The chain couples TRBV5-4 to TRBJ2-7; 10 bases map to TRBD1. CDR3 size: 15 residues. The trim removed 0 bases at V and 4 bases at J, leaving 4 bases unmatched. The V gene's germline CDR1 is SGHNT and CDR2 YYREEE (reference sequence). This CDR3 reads CASSLAGQGTYEQYF. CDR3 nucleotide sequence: TGTGCCAGCAGCTTGGCGGGACAGGGGACGTACGAGCAGTACTTC.

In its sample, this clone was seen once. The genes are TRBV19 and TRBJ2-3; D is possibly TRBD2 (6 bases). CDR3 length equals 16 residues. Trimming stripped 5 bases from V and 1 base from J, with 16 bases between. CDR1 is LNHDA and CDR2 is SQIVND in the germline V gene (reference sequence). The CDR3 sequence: CASSASLQRGTDTQYF. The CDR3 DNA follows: TGTGCCAGTAGTGCATCTCTCCAGCGGGGCACAGATACGCAGTATTTT.

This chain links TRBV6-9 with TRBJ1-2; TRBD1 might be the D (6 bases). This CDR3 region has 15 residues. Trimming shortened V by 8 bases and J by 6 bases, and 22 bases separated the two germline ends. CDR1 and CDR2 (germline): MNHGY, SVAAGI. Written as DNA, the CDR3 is TGTGCCAGCGGGGCAGGGGCCGTCTCAGGAAATGGCTACACCTTC. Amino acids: CASGAGAVSGNGYTF.

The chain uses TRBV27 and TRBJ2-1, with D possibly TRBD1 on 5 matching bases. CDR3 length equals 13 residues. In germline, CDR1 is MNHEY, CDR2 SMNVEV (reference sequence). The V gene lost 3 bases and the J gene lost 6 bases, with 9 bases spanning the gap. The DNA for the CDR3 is TGTGCCAGCAGTTTCGGCAGGGTCAATGAGCAGTTCTTC. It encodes CASSFGRVNEQFF.

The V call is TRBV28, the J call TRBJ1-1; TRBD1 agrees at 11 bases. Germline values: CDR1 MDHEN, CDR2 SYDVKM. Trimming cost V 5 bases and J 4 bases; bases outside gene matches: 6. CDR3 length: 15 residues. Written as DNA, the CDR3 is TGTGCCAGCAGTCCCCCCGGGACAGGGGGCACTGAAGCTTTCTTT. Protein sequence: CASSPPGTGGTEAFF.

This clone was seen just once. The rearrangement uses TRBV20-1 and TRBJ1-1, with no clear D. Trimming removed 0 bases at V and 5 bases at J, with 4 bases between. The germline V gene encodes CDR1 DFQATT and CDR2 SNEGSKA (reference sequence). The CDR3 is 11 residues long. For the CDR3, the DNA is TGCAGTGCTAGAGATCCAACTGAAGCTTTCTTT. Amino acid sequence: CSARDPTEAFF.

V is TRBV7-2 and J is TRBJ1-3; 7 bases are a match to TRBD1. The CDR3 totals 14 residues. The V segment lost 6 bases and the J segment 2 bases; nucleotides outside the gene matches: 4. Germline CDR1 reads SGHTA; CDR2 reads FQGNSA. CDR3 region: CASSTTGAGNTIYF. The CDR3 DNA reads TGTGCCAGCAGTACAACAGGGGCTGGAAACACCATATATTTT.

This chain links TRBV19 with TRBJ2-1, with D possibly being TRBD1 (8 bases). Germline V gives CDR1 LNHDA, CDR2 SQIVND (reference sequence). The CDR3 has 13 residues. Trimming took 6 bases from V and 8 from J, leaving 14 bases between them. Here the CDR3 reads CASSLQGGHEQFF. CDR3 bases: TGTGCCAGTAGCCTACAGGGGGGGCATGAGCAGTTCTTC.

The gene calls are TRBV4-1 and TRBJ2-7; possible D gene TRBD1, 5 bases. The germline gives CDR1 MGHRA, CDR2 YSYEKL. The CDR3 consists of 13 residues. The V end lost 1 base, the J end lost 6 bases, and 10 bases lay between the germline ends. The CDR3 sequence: CASSQAGHPEQYF. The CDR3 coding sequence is TGCGCCAGCAGCCAAGCTGGACACCCCGAGCAGTACTTC.

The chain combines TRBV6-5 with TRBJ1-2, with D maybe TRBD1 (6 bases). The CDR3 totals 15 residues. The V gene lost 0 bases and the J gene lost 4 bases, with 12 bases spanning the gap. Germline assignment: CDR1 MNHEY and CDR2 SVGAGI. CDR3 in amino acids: CASSYSSGVIYGYTF. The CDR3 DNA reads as TGTGCCAGCAGTTACTCGTCAGGGGTGATCTATGGCTACACCTTC.

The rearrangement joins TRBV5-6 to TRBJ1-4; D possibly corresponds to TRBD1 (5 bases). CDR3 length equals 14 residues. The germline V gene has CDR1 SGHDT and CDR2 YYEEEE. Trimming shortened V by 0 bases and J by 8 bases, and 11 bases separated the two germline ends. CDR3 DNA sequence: TGTGCCAGCAGCTTGGAAGGGGTAGACGAAAAACTGTTTTTT. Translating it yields CASSLEGVDEKLFF.

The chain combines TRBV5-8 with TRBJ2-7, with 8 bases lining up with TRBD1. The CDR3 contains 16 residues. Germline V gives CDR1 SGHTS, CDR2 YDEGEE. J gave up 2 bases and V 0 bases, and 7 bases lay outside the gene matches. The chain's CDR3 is CASSLGTGQAAYEQYF. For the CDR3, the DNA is TGTGCCAGCAGCTTGGGTACGGGACAGGCCGCCTACGAGCAGTACTTC.